The 8 T cell receptor beta chains below all came from one sample that was sequenced in a study of CD8 T cells in ankylosing spondylitis. TCRdb reprocessed the 5' RACE reads via MiXCR and lists one record per CDR3 protein. The sample yields approximately 300,000 distinct CDR3 sequences, less than 25% seen once. The sequencing sample was made of blood, either unsorted or a sorted T cell fraction (not recorded which). These receptor sequences come from a female donor with ankylosing spondylitis or in good health (not recorded which).

This clonotype has a handful of counts. The rearrangement uses TRBV10-2 and TRBJ2-1; 9 positions match TRBD2. V lost 8 bases and J lost 4; bases outside the gene matches: 12. The germline V gene has CDR1 WSHSY and CDR2 SAAADI. CDR3 length: 16 residues. In DNA, the CDR3 is TGCGCCAGCTTACCCACCCTACTAGCGGGTTACAATGAGCAGTTCTTC. Residues: CASLPTLLAGYNEQFF.

This clonotype was seen a few times. The rearrangement links TRBV7-8 to TRBJ2-1; D is perhaps TRBD1 or TRBD2 (7 bases each). The CDR3 is 15 amino acids. Trimming removed 5 bases from V and 3 bases from J, with 14 bases in between. Germline CDR1 SGHVS, CDR2 FQNEAQ. CDR3 DNA: TGTGCCAGCAGCAGAGCGGGACAGCTCTACAATGAGCAGTTCTTC. Translation: CASSRAGQLYNEQFF.

This clonotype was picked up many times. The V and J genes are TRBV20-1 and TRBJ2-5; 7 bases match TRBD2. Trimming at V came to 1 base and at J to 5 bases, leaving 10 bases not matched to a gene. The CDR3 length is 15 residues. The germline gives CDR1 DFQATT, CDR2 SNEGSKA (reference sequence). CDR3 coding DNA: TGCAGTGCTAGAGGTCAGGTCGGGGGAGGGGAGACCCAGTACTTC. Amino acids: CSARGQVGGGETQYF.

This clonotype appeared many times. The chain recombines TRBV12-3 or TRBV12-4 with TRBJ1-1; D is perhaps TRBD1 (6 bases). Trimming left V 1 base short and J 4 bases short, with 10 bases between. The CDR3 runs 14 residues. In nucleotides, the CDR3 is TGTGCCAGCAGTTTAGTACAGGGAAGCACTGAAGCTTTCTTT. Amino acid sequence: CASSLVQGSTEAFF.

CDR3 nucleotide sequence: TGTGCCAGCAGCCCCCCCGGGTACGCGAACACCGGGGAGCTGTTTTTT. This gives the protein CASSPPGYANTGELFF. The V and J genes are TRBV9 and TRBJ2-2; no clear D gene. The CDR3 is 16 residues long. Germline CDR1 reads SGDLS; CDR2 reads YYNGEE. V was shortened by 4 bases and J by 0 bases, with 13 bases between the two germline ends.

This clonotype has ten or more counts. This chain joins TRBV12-3 or TRBV12-4 and TRBJ1-5, with D possibly matching TRBD1 (5 bases). The CDR3 is 13 residues long. The V end lost 6 bases, the J end lost 5 bases, and 11 bases lay between the germline ends. CDR3 region: CASSQTTDQPQHF. Written as DNA, the CDR3 is TGTGCCAGCAGCCAAACGACAGATCAGCCCCAGCATTTT.

This clonotype has a count of ten or more. This sequence joins TRBV6-1 and TRBJ2-7; 7 positions match TRBD2. Germline loops: CDR1 MNHNS, CDR2 SASEGT. Losses at the gene ends were 6 bases for V and 6 bases for J; bases not matched to a gene: 11. The length of the CDR3 is 14 residues. Here the CDR3 DNA reads TGTGCCAGCAGAAACGAACTAGCGTGGGGCGAGCAGTACTTC. Its protein is CASRNELAWGEQYF.

There are many counts of this clonotype. This chain connects TRBV29-1 to TRBJ2-1, with 12 bases lining up with TRBD1. V shed 4 bases, J shed 7 bases, and the junction held 8 bases outside the gene matches. The V gene's germline CDR1 is SQVTM and CDR2 ANQGSEA. The CDR3 is 15 residues long. CDR3 nucleotide sequence: TGCAGCGTTGGGGCGGGACAGGGGGCTGGAAATGAGCAGTTCTTC. Protein: CSVGAGQGAGNEQFF.